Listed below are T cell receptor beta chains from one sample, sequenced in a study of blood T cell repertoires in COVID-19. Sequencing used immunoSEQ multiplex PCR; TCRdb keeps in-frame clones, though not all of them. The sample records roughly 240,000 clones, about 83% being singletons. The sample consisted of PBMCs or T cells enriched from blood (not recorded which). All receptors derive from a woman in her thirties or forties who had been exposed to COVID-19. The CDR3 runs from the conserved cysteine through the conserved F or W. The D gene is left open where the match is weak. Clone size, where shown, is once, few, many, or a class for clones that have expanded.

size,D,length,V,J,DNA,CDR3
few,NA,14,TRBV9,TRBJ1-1,TGTGCCAGCAGCCCTTCAGGGGCTGGAACTGAAGCTTTCTTT,CASSPSGAGTEAFF
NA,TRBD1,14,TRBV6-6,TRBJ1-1,TGTGCCAGCAGTCAGGACAGGGGGCGGACTGAAGCTTTCTTT,CASSQDRGRTEAFF
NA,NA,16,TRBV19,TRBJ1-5,TGTGCCAGTAGGGACCCGACGGACTATAGCAATCAGCCCCAGCATTTT,CASRDPTDYSNQPQHF
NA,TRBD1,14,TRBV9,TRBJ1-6,TGTGCCAGCAGCGTACAGGGGGATAATTCACCCCTCCACTTT,CASSVQGDNSPLHF
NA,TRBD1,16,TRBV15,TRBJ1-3,TGTGCCACCAGCAGAGATCCAGGGGGCTTGGCGAACACCATATATTTT,CATSRDPGGLANTIYF
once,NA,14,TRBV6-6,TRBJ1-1,TGTGCCAGCAGTCTCGTTGGCCCGAACACTGAAGCTTTCTTT,CASSLVGPNTEAFF
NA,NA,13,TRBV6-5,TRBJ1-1,TGTGCCAGCACCTTGGGACTGTACACTGAAGCTTTCTTT,CASTLGLYTEAFF
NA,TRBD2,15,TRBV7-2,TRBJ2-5,TGTGCCAGCAGCTTTTCTAGCGGGCGGAGAGAGACCCAGTACTTC,CASSFSSGRRETQYF
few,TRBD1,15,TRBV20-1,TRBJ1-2,TGCAGTGCTAGTATGACAGGGCGGAATGCGGGTGGCTACACCTTC,CSASMTGRNAGGYTF
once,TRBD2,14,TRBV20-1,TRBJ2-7,TGCAGTGCTAGTCCTCTAGCGGGGGCCTACGAGCAGTACTTC,CSASPLAGAYEQYF
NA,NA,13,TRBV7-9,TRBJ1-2,TGTGCCAGCAGCTTAGAAAGCATTGATGGCTACACCTTC,CASSLESIDGYTF